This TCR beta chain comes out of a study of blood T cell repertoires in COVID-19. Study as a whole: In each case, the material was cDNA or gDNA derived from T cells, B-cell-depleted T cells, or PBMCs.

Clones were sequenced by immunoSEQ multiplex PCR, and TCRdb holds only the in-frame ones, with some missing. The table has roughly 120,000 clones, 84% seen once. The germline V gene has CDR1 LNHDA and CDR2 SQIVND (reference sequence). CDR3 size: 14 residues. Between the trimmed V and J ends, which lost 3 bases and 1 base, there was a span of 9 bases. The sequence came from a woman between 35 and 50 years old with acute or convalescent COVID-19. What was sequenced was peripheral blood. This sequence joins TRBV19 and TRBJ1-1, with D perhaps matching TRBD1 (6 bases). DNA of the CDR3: TGTGCCAGTAGTATTGGACAGAAGAACACTGAAGCTTTCTTT. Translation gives CASSIGQKNTEAFF.